Listed below are T cell receptor beta chains from one sample, sequenced in a study of blood T cell repertoires in COVID-19. Generated by immunoSEQ multiplex PCR, the TCRdb table keeps only in-frame clones and is missing some. The table records tens of thousands of clones, roughly 80% of them present only once. Sequencing input: peripheral blood. The source is a woman aged 45 to 65 with active or convalescent COVID-19. CDR3s leave out the opening cysteine and the closing phenylalanine or tryptophan. A D gene is named only where the DNA matches it firmly.

>-|TRBV9|TRBJ2-5
ASSIRDLLEETQY
>-|TRBV5-1|TRBJ1-5
ASSWAGAQGQPQH
>TRBD1|TRBV14|TRBJ1-1
ASSQAGTAEAF
>-|TRBV4-1|TRBJ2-7
ASSQDRTANYEQY
>-|TRBV9|TRBJ2-7
ASSVAQGPTYEQY
>-|TRBV6-6|TRBJ2-5
ASRWTFQETQY
>-|TRBV27|TRBJ1-6
ASSFYGGPSSYNSPLH
>TRBD1|TRBV5-1|TRBJ2-7
ASSQTGGEGEQY
>TRBD1|TRBV25-1|TRBJ2-7
ASSGANRGSYEQY
>TRBD1|TRBV11-2|TRBJ2-7
ASSLSPDRVHEQY
>TRBD1|TRBV5-1|TRBJ2-2
ASSLDKGQGQGNTGELF
>TRBD1|TRBV10-2|TRBJ2-1
ASGQGAQEQF
>TRBD2|TRBV5-1|TRBJ2-7
ASSPGTTDSYEQY
>-|TRBV11-2|TRBJ2-1
ASSLGTENEQF
>TRBD1|TRBV10-1|TRBJ2-5
ASSDPGGLETQY
>TRBD1|TRBV5-1|TRBJ2-2
ASRQGVTGELF
>TRBD1|TRBV11-3|TRBJ2-3
ASSPRQGLSGSDTQY
>-|TRBV6-5|TRBJ2-2
ASSSPGKGAGELF
>-|TRBV6-5|TRBJ1-1
ASIRGTGEAF
>-|TRBV12-3/TRBV12-4|TRBJ1-1
ASRRAGEAF
>TRBD1|TRBV19|TRBJ2-1
ASSRTGGSNNEQF
>TRBD2|TRBV5-1|TRBJ2-1
ASSPRLAGVLPVPFNEQF
>-|TRBV29-1|TRBJ2-1
SVAPFGRDNEQF
>TRBD1|TRBV29-1|TRBJ2-7
SVEPQGGAGDEQY
>TRBD2|TRBV29-1|TRBJ2-1
SVDGGTRDWGEQF
>-|TRBV7-9|TRBJ2-7
ASSLAHGVSDEQY
>TRBD2|TRBV15|TRBJ2-1
ATSRDGASGSNEQF
>-|TRBV29-1|TRBJ2-5
SVDLGLEETQY
>TRBD2|TRBV7-8|TRBJ2-3
ASSLGTGLADTQY
>TRBD1|TRBV6-1|TRBJ1-5
ASSDRDRGNQPQH
>TRBD2|TRBV5-8|TRBJ2-2
ASSHGLAEIRGELF
>TRBD1|TRBV30|TRBJ1-1
AWSVTGENAEAF
>TRBD2|TRBV10-3|TRBJ2-3
AISSTSGGTSTDTQY
>-|TRBV25-1|TRBJ1-2
ASKEINSGYT
>TRBD2|TRBV30|TRBJ2-3
AWMKKLAGGADTQY
>TRBD2|TRBV2|TRBJ2-1
ASTLASGGSNEQF
>TRBD2|TRBV10-3|TRBJ2-1
AISASSGRALGEQF
>-|TRBV27|TRBJ1-6
ASSTRGGFNSPLH
>TRBD1|TRBV6-5|TRBJ1-2
ASRPQTGGAYGYT
>TRBD2|TRBV6-5|TRBJ2-2
ASRGEDGGTGELF
>TRBD2|TRBV5-1|TRBJ2-1
ASSLASGVLDNEQF
>-|TRBV29-1|TRBJ1-4
SVEEGRAEKLF
>TRBD2|TRBV7-2|TRBJ2-7
ASSPGLGDHEQY
>-|TRBV30|TRBJ1-2
AWSVDLRDGYT
>-|TRBV30|TRBJ2-2
AWRSDSLNTGELF
>TRBD2|TRBV19|TRBJ2-7
ASSHSGTSGEEQY
>-|TRBV27|TRBJ1-1
ASSLGADTEAF
>-|TRBV6-6|TRBJ1-1
ASSPHYGNTEAF